What follows are 14 T cell receptor beta chains derived from one specimen sequenced in a study of T cell repertoires in cytomegalovirus infection. TCRdb analysed the reads with MiXCR anew, one entry per CDR3 protein. Altogether about 890,000 distinct CDR3 sequences are present, roughly 31% being singletons, with the ten largest covering under 15%. No antigen has been identified for these receptors. This material consisted of cultured CD8+ T cells from PBMCs, taken from culture after CMV antigen stimulation. These receptors were taken from a human donor in good health (CMV status not recorded). Some clones in this sample may be carry-over from other donors' samples.

This clonotype came up many times. The chain combines TRBV7-8 with TRBJ1-3; D is unresolved. The V and J ends lost 1 base and 2 bases respectively, with 9 bases between them. The CDR3 consists of 15 residues. Per the germline V gene, CDR1 is SGHVS and CDR2 is FQNEAQ. This chain's CDR3 is CASSLVVGAGNTIYF. In nucleotides, the CDR3 is TGTGCCAGCAGCTTAGTAGTTGGGGCTGGAAACACCATATATTTT.

V is TRBV27 and J is TRBJ1-1; no definite D call. The CDR3 length is 15 residues. Trimming left V 3 bases short and J 3 bases short, with 14 bases between. CDR1 is MNHEY and CDR2 is SMNVEV in the germline V gene (reference sequence). The CDR3 is CASSLMAASYTEAFF. The CDR3 coding sequence is TGTGCCAGCAGTTTGATGGCAGCTTCGTACACTGAAGCTTTCTTT.

This clonotype was counted many times. The chain joins TRBV7-2 to TRBJ1-4; TRBD1 matches 8 bases. The CDR3 consists of 17 residues. Germline V lookup: CDR1 SGHTA, CDR2 FQGNSA. Unmatched junction bases numbered 11, after V lost 3 bases and J lost 5 bases. CDR3 protein: CASSFLSPGQGNEKLFF. CDR3 coding DNA: TGTGCCAGCAGCTTCCTTTCCCCCGGACAGGGAAATGAAAAACTGTTTTTT. The complete variable domain, with remaining parts taken from reference TRBV7-2 and TRBJ1-4, reads GAGVSQSPSNKVTEKGKDVELRCDPISGHTALYWYRQSLGQGLEFLIYFQGNSAPDKSGLPSDRFSAERTGGSVSTLTIQRTQQEDSAVYLCASSFLSPGQGNEKLFFGSGTQLSVL.

The V gene is TRBV12-3 or TRBV12-4, the J gene TRBJ2-1; D is uncertain. V shed 5 bases and J shed 4 bases, with 18 bases lying between them. The CDR3 runs to 16 residues. The CDR3 region has the DNA TGTGCCAGCAGTCTAACTACCCTCCCATCTTACAATGAGCAGTTCTTC. Amino acids: CASSLTTLPSYNEQFF.

The chain joins TRBV5-1 to TRBJ2-7, with a tentative D call TRBD2 (5 bases). Deletions cut 5 bases from V and 4 bases from J, with 7 bases between. The CDR3 loop spans 11 amino acids. Germline assignment: CDR1 SGHRS and CDR2 YFSETQ. The CDR3 DNA sequence: TGCGCCAGCAGGAGGGCGTACGAGCAGTACTTC. Its translation is CASRRAYEQYF.

The chain couples TRBV7-2 to TRBJ1-3, with unresolved D. The germline V gene has CDR1 SGHTA and CDR2 FQGNSA. The CDR3 has 15 amino acids. The V end was cut by 2 bases, the J end by 0 bases, with 8 bases between. CDR3 loop: CASSLPGYSGNTIYF. The CDR3 nucleotides are TGTGCCAGCAGCTTACCAGGATACTCTGGAAACACCATATATTTT.

This clonotype has only a few counts. The gene calls are TRBV6-9 and TRBJ2-7, with TRBD1 identical over 9 bases. Trimming removed 6 bases from V and 0 bases from J; junction bases left unmatched: 9. The CDR3 covers 16 residues. Germline values: CDR1 MNHGY, CDR2 SVAAGI. CDR3 DNA: TGTGCCAGCAGCGCCTCGGGGACAGGGTTCTCCTACGAGCAGTACGTC. Its translation is CASSASGTGFSYEQYV.

The J gene is TRBJ2-1, the V gene TRBV28; TRBD2 matches 8 bases. Germline V gene data show CDR1 as MDHEN and CDR2 as SYDVKM. This CDR3 spans 16 amino acids. After removal of 2 bases from V and 6 bases from J, the junction contained 9 bases not matched to a gene. CDR3 coding DNA: TGTGCCAGCAGTTTAATGGGGGCGGGGGGCTCCAATGAGCAGTTCTTC. Translated: CASSLMGAGGSNEQFF.

Many counts were recorded for this clonotype. The CDR3 here is CASSLVGSGEEQYF. DNA of the CDR3: TGTGCCAGCAGCTTGGTAGGTTCAGGGGAAGAGCAGTACTTC. The genes are TRBV5-8 and TRBJ2-7; D is perhaps TRBD1 (6 bases). With 0 bases removed from V and 7 bases from J, the gap between germline ends came to 14 bases. The CDR3 spans 14 residues. Germline CDR1 is SGHTS and CDR2 is YDEGEE.

In its sample, this clonotype was seen a few times. The chain joins TRBV27 to TRBJ1-2; TRBD1 matches at 8 bases. V was clipped by 8 bases and J by 6 bases; unmatched bases: 5. The CDR3 length is 12 residues. Germline V gives CDR1 MNHEY, CDR2 SMNVEV (reference sequence). The CDR3 reads CASLDRVDGYTF. CDR3 DNA: TGTGCCAGCTTGGACAGGGTGGATGGCTACACCTTC.

This clonotype was counted only a few times. V is TRBV7-9 and J is TRBJ2-6, with TRBD1 identical over 9 bases. Germline loops: CDR1 SEHNR, CDR2 FQNEAQ (reference sequence). J was trimmed by 2 bases and V by 0 bases; bases with no gene match: 8. The CDR3 is 19 residues long. The chain's CDR3 is CASSLAIGTGSTGANVLTF. CDR3 DNA sequence: TGTGCCAGCAGCTTAGCGATTGGGACAGGGTCGACTGGGGCCAACGTCCTGACTTTC.

The gene calls are TRBV7-3 and TRBJ2-1; D possibly corresponds to TRBD2 (5 bases). The CDR3 contains 13 residues. The germline gives CDR1 SGHTA, CDR2 FQGTGA. The V end was cut by 10 bases, the J end by 6 bases, with 16 bases between. The CDR3 bases are TGTGCCATCGAGTTTGTGAGGGTCAATGAGCAGTTCTTC. Translated: CAIEFVRVNEQFF.

In its sample, this clonotype was seen once. This chain joins TRBV7-6 and TRBJ1-5; tentative D call: TRBD1 (5 bases). Germline CDR1 reads SGHVS; CDR2 reads FNYEAQ. This CDR3 contains 15 residues. The V and J ends lost 1 base and 7 bases respectively, with 14 bases between them. The chain's CDR3 is CASSLGLGGRQPQHF. The DNA for the CDR3 is TGTGCCAGCAGCTTAGGATTGGGGGGTAGGCAGCCCCAGCATTTT. Based on the CDR3 plus reference TRBV7-6 and TRBJ1-5, the full variable domain is GAGVSQSPRYKVTKRGQDVALRCDPISGHVSLYWYRQALGQGPEFLTYFNYEAQQDKSGLPNDRFSAERPEGSISTLTIQRTEQRDSAMYRCASSLGLGGRQPQHFGDGTRLSIL.

This clonotype was seen repeatedly, ten times or more. The rearrangement joins TRBV7-2 to TRBJ2-1; possibly TRBD1 or TRBD2 for D (5 bases each). Trimming removed 4 bases at V and 2 bases at J, with 12 bases between. CDR1 is SGHTA and CDR2 is FQGNSA in the germline V gene. This CDR3 comprises 15 residues. The CDR3 DNA reads as TGTGCCAGCAGCTCCACCGGGACGGCCTACAATGAGCAGTTCTTC. This encodes CASSSTGTAYNEQFF. Drawing the rest from reference TRBV7-2 and TRBJ2-1, the complete variable domain is GAGVSQSPSNKVTEKGKDVELRCDPISGHTALYWYRQSLGQGLEFLIYFQGNSAPDKSGLPSDRFSAERTGGSVSTLTIQRTQQEDSAVYLCASSSTGTAYNEQFFGPGTRLTVL.